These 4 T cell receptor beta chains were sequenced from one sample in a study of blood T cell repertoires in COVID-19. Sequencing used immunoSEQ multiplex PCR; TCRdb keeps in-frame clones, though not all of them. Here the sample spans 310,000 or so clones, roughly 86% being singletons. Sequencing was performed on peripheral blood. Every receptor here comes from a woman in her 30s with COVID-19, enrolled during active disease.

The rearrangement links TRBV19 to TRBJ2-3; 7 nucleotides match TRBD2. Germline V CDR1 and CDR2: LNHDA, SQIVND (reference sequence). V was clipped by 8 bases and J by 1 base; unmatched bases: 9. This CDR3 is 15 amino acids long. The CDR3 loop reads CASWPGGVGTDTQYF. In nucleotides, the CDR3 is TGTGCCAGTTGGCCTGGGGGGGTCGGCACAGATACGCAGTATTTT.

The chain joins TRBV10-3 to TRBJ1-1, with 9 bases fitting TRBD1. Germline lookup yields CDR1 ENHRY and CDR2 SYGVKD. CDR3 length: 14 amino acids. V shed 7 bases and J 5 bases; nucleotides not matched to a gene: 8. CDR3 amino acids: CAIKRTGEGTEAFF. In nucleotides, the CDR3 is TGTGCCATCAAGCGGACAGGGGAAGGTACTGAAGCTTTCTTT.

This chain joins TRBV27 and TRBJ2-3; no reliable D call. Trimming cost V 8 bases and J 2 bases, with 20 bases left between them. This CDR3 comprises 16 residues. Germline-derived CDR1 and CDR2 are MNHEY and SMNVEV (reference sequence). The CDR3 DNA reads TGTGCCAGCGCACCGACCCACGGGTATTACACAGATACGCAGTATTTT. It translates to CASAPTHGYYTDTQYF.

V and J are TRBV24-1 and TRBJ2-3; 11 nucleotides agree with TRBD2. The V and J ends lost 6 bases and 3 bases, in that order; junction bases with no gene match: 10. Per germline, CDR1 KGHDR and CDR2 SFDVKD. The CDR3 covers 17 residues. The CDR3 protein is CATSSGLRTSGTDTQYF. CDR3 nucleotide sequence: TGTGCCACCAGTTCCGGGCTTCGGACTAGCGGGACAGATACGCAGTATTTT.